The T cell receptor (beta chain) described here comes from a study of preoperative IRX-2 immunotherapy in early breast cancer. Measured with immunoSEQ multiplex PCR; TCRdb has only the in-frame clones, and not every one. The repertoire holds 24,000 or so clones, with 85% to 95% as singletons. The treatment here: preoperative locoregional IRX-2 cytokine immunotherapy. Preoperative locoregional IRX-2 cytokine immunotherapy was tested in the phase Ib source study. Germline CDR1 and CDR2: SGHTA and FQGNSA. After removal of 2 bases from V and 8 bases from J, the junction contained 6 bases not matched to a gene. CDR3 size: 15 residues.

The chain carries TRBV7-2 and TRBJ1-4; 9 nucleotides align to TRBD1. The receptor was derived from a human donor with breast cancer. The specimen comprised tumor tissue, sampled after IRX-2 immunotherapy. The CDR3: CASSLYGTGTEKLFF. CDR3 DNA sequence: TGTGCCAGCAGCTTATATGGGACAGGGACCGAAAAACTGTTTTTT.